The entry below gives a single TCR beta chain sequence along with its context. Profiled with immunoSEQ multiplex PCR; TCRdb holds only in-frame clones, not every one. This sample has about 70,000 clones; around 97% occur once, and the top ten carry around 0.2%. The V and J ends lost 6 bases and 2 bases, in that order; junction bases with no gene match: 3. From germline, CDR1 is MNHNY and CDR2 SVGAGI (reference sequence). This CDR3 is built from 14 residues. This entry comes from a study of technical replicates of blood from a handful of donors. The source of this sequence is a human donor in good health. Input material: T cells isolated from PBMCs. This sequence joins TRBV6-6 and TRBJ2-7, with TRBD1 identical over 11 bases. The CDR3 region is CASRPGQGAYEQYF. CDR3 coding DNA: TGTGCCAGCAGGCCGGGACAGGGGGCCTACGAGCAGTACTTC.